The 9 T cell receptor beta chains presented below share a single source sample, sequenced in a study of T cells after yellow fever vaccination. TCRdb itself ran the 5' RACE reads through MiXCR, one entry per CDR3 protein. This repertoire shows about 52,000 distinct CDR3 sequences, less than 8.5% found once; its top ten account for more than 20%. This specimen was CD8+ T cells not binding an NS4B(214-222) dextramer, sorted from PBMCs, taken about 41 days after the first yellow fever vaccination. Source of these receptors: a man aged 18 to 30 who received the YFV17D yellow fever vaccine.

The chain couples TRBV20-1 to TRBJ2-5; maybe TRBD1 (6 bases). The CDR3 loop spans 16 amino acids. The germline gives CDR1 DFQATT, CDR2 SNEGSKA (reference sequence). The V gene lost 3 bases and the J gene lost 4 bases, with 21 bases spanning the gap. The CDR3 spells CSASVRWGRARETQYF. CDR3 nucleotide sequence: TGCAGTGCTAGTGTGAGGTGGGGGCGAGCACGAGAGACCCAGTACTTC.

This clonotype has only a few counts. The chain employs TRBV12-3 or TRBV12-4 and TRBJ2-7, with D possibly matching TRBD2 (6 bases). The CDR3 sequence is 15 residues long. Trimming left V 1 base short and J 3 bases short, with 13 bases between. The CDR3 DNA follows: TGTGCCAGCAGTTTAGTAGGAGGGTTTCACTACGAGCAGTACTTC. Protein product: CASSLVGGFHYEQYF.

This clonotype was recorded a few times. This chain joins TRBV5-1 and TRBJ2-1; 8 bases are shared with TRBD1. Germline V CDR1 and CDR2: SGHRS, YFSETQ. The V segment lost 1 base and the J segment 6 bases; nucleotides outside the gene matches: 6. The CDR3 contains 15 residues. CDR3: CASSLTDRVINEQFF. The CDR3, as DNA: TGCGCCAGCAGCTTGACGGACAGGGTCATCAATGAGCAGTTCTTC. Variable domain in full (rest from reference TRBV5-1 and TRBJ2-1): KAGVTQTPRYLIKTRGQQVTLSCSPISGHRSVSWYQQTPGQGLQFLFEYFSETQRNKGNFPGRFSGRQFSNSRSEMNVSTLELGDSALYLCASSLTDRVINEQFFGPGTRLTVL.

The chain carries TRBV7-6 and TRBJ2-2; TRBD2 aligns across 7 bases. Germline CDR1 and CDR2: SGHVS and FNYEAQ. CDR3 length: 16 residues. Losses at the gene ends were 5 bases for V and 0 bases for J; bases not matched to a gene: 6. The CDR3 DNA sequence: TGTGCCAGCAGCCCCGGGGGGTCGGCGAACACCGGGGAGCTGTTTTTT. This codes for CASSPGGSANTGELFF.

This clonotype was recorded many times. The rearrangement joins TRBV4-2 to TRBJ2-3; 8 nucleotides match TRBD2. The germline V gene has CDR1 LGHNA and CDR2 YNFKEQ. Trimming cost V 0 bases and J 5 bases; bases outside gene matches: 13. CDR3 length: 18 amino acids. CDR3 loop: CASSQDVVGLGIQDTQYF. CDR3 sequence (DNA): TGTGCCAGCAGCCAAGATGTTGTGGGACTAGGTATTCAAGATACGCAGTATTTT.

This clonotype was picked up a small number of times. The chain links TRBV3-1 to TRBJ2-5; 8 bases map to TRBD1. The CDR3 runs 13 residues. From germline, CDR1 is LGHDT and CDR2 YNNKEL (reference sequence). V gave up 5 bases and J gave up 3 bases; unmatched junction bases: 2. The DNA for the CDR3 is TGTGCCAGCAGCGAGACAGGGGAAGAGACCCAGTACTTC. Residues: CASSETGEETQYF.

The sample holds a few counts of this clonotype. This rearrangement joins TRBV4-3 to TRBJ1-6; D gene uncertain. Germline assignment: CDR1 LGHNA and CDR2 YSLEER. Deletions cut 0 bases from V and 8 bases from J, with 11 bases between. The CDR3 is 15 amino acids. CDR3 sequence: CASSQDREGDSPLHF. The CDR3 DNA reads as TGCGCCAGCAGCCAAGATAGGGAGGGAGATTCACCCCTCCACTTT.

This clonotype showed up many times. The chain uses TRBV5-5 and TRBJ2-5; tentative D call: TRBD2 (7 bases). CDR3 length equals 18 residues. V was trimmed by 2 bases and J by 1 base, leaving 21 bases between them. Germline CDR1 and CDR2: SGHKS and YYEKEE (reference sequence). The CDR3 coding sequence is TGTGCCAGCAGCTTATGGGCAGGGGACTACACGGGCCAAGAGACCCAGTACTTC. Residues: CASSLWAGDYTGQETQYF.

This clonotype was counted a few times. In nucleotides, the CDR3 is TGTGCCAGCAGCTTGCTGCGGGGGGGCCTAGAGACCCAGTACTTC. Protein product: CASSLLRGGLETQYF. This chain uses TRBV7-2 with TRBJ2-5; 9 bases fit TRBD2. The germline gives CDR1 SGHTA, CDR2 FQGNSA. With V trimmed by 3 bases and J by 4 bases, 6 bases remained unmatched. This CDR3 spans 15 amino acids.